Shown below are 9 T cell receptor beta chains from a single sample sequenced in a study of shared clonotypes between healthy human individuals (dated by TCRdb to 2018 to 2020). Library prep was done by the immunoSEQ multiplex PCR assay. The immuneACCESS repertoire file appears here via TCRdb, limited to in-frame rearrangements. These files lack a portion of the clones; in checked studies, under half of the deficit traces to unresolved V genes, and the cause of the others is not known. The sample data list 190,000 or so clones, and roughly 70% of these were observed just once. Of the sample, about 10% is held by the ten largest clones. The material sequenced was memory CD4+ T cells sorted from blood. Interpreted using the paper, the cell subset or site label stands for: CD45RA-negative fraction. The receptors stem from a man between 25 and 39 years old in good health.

The CDR3 is CASSHQGRTPRNYGYTF. CDR3 nucleotide sequence: TGCGCCAGCAGCCACCAGGGGAGGACACCCCGTAACTATGGCTACACCTTC. The V and J genes are TRBV4-1 and TRBJ1-2, with a tentative D call TRBD1 (6 bases). The CDR3 loop spans 17 amino acids. V lost 3 bases and J lost 1, with 18 bases in between. The germline CDR1 and CDR2 sequences are MGHRA and YSYEKL.

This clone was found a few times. CDR3 in DNA: TGTGCCAGCTCACCAGGGGTGGGCCGTTGGATTAGCACAGATACGCAGTATTTT. Encoded protein: CASSPGVGRWISTDTQYF. J is TRBJ2-3 and V is TRBV18, with unresolved D. Trimming shortened V by 2 bases and J by 0 bases, and 18 bases separated the two germline ends. The CDR3 is 18 amino acids. Germline V gives CDR1 KGHSH, CDR2 LQKENI.

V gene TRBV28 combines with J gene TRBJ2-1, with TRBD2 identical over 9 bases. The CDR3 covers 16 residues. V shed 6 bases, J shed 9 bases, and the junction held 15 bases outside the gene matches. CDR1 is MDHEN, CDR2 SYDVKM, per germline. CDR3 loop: CASRPLSGGRDSEQFF. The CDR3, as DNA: TGTGCCAGCAGACCTCTTTCGGGCGGGAGGGATAGTGAGCAGTTCTTC.

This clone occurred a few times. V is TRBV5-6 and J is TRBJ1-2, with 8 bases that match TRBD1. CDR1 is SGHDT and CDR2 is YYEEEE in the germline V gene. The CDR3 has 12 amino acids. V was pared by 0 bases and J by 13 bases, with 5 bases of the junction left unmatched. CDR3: CASSLGTGSGTF. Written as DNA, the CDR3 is TGTGCCAGCAGCTTGGGGACAGGGTCGGGCACCTTC. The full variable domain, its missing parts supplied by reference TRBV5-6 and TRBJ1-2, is DAGVTQSPTHLIKTRGQQVTLRCSPKSGHDTVSWYQQALGQGPQFIFQYYEEEERQRGNFPDRFSGHQFPNYSSELNVNALLLGDSALYLCASSLGTGSGTFGSGTRLTVV.

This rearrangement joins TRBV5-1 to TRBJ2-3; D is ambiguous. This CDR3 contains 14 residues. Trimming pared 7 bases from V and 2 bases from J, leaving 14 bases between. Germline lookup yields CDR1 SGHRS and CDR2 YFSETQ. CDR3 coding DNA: TGCGCCAGCCAAGTCGGTGGAGACACAGATACGCAGTATTTT. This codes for CASQVGGDTDTQYF.

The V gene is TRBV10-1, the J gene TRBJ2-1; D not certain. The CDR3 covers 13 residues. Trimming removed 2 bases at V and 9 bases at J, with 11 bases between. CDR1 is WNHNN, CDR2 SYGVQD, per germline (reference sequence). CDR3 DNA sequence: TGCGCCAGCAGTGAGCCGGCCGCCGGTGAGCAGTTCTTC. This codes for CASSEPAAGEQFF.

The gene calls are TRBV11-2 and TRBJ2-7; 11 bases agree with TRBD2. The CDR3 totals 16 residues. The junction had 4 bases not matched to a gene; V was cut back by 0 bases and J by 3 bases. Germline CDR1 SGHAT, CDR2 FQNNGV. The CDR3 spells CASSLDRTSGFYEQYF. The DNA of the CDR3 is TGTGCCAGCAGCTTAGACAGGACTAGCGGGTTCTACGAGCAGTACTTC.

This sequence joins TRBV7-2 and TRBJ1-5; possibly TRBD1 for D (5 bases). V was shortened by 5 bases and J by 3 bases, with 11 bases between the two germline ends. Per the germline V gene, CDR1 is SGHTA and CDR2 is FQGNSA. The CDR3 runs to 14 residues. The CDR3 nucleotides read TGTGCCAGCAGCGTAAGGGGTACCAATCAGCCCCAGCATTTT. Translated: CASSVRGTNQPQHF.

This chain's CDR3 is CASAGRVMNTEAFF. In DNA, the CDR3 is TGTGCCAGCGCCGGGAGAGTTATGAACACTGAAGCTTTCTTT. The chain is built from TRBV6-5 and TRBJ1-1; D not certain. V shed 8 bases and J shed 0 bases, with 13 bases lying between them. The CDR3 has 14 amino acids. Germline assignment: CDR1 MNHEY and CDR2 SVGAGI.